The 20 T cell receptor beta chains below all came from one sample that was sequenced in a study of cytomegalovirus exposure and HLA in healthy donors. 13 Jbeta primers and 60 Vbeta primers were used for the PCR. Some clones are missing from TCRdb's copy, which holds only in-frame ones; the method was immunoSEQ multiplex PCR. Of 100,000 to 150,000 clones in the sample, about 78% were seen once. Sequencing used PBMCs. The receptors were sampled from a young man in good health and CMV-seronegative.

This clone showed up just a few times. This chain connects TRBV11-2 to TRBJ1-6; 8 nucleotides agree with TRBD1. The germline CDR1 and CDR2 sequences are SGHAT and FQNNGV. The ends lost 4 bases at V and 9 bases at J; junction bases unmatched: 11. This CDR3 has 16 amino acids. For the CDR3, the DNA is TGTGCCAGCAGCTCGTGGACAGGGCTTGGTCTTTCACCCCTCCACTTT. Translating it yields CASSSWTGLGLSPLHF.

A few counts support this clone. The gene calls are TRBV4-1 and TRBJ2-7; 8 bases line up with TRBD1. The CDR3 sequence is 15 residues long. Germline CDR1 MGHRA, CDR2 YSYEKL. Losses at the gene ends were 1 base for V and 4 bases for J; bases not matched to a gene: 6. Here the CDR3 reads CASSQVTGGLYEQYF. CDR3 nucleotide sequence: TGCGCCAGCAGCCAAGTAACAGGGGGTCTTTACGAGCAGTACTTC.

This clone was recorded once. The rearrangement uses TRBV4-3 and TRBJ2-3; 8 nucleotides agree with TRBD2. After removal of 0 bases from V and 1 base from J, the junction contained 3 bases not matched to a gene. This CDR3 has 16 amino acids. CDR1 LGHNA and CDR2 YSLEER come from the germline V gene. CDR3 in amino acids: CASSQESGGRTDTQYF. Here the CDR3 DNA reads TGCGCCAGCAGCCAAGAAAGCGGGGGACGCACAGATACGCAGTATTTT.

V is TRBV10-3 and J is TRBJ1-2; possible D gene TRBD1, 5 bases. Germline values: CDR1 ENHRY, CDR2 SYGVKD. The CDR3 totals 13 residues. The V gene lost 8 bases and the J gene lost 0 bases, with 10 bases spanning the gap. CDR3 DNA sequence: TGTGCCATCTCACAAGGGGCTAACTATGGCTACACCTTC. It specifies CAISQGANYGYTF.

The chain recombines TRBV5-6 with TRBJ2-3, with 16 bases that match TRBD2. Germline-derived CDR1 and CDR2 are SGHDT and YYEEEE. CDR3 length: 18 residues. J gave up 3 bases and V 0 bases, and 4 bases lay outside the gene matches. The DNA for the CDR3 is TGTGCCAGCAGCTTGGAGGGACTAGCGGGGGGGAGGACAGATACGCAGTATTTT. Its translation: CASSLEGLAGGRTDTQYF.

The genes are TRBV6-4 and TRBJ2-3, with TRBD2 identical over 7 bases. CDR1 and CDR2 (germline): MRHNA, SNTAGT. J was trimmed by 2 bases and V by 6 bases; bases with no gene match: 5. The CDR3 has 14 amino acids. CDR3: CASRSSGATDTQYF. As DNA, the CDR3 is TGTGCCAGCAGGTCAAGCGGGGCCACAGATACGCAGTATTTT.

This clone was recorded a few times. This chain's CDR3 is CASSLQGGATNEKLFF. The CDR3 nucleotides read TGCGCCAGCAGCTTACAGGGTGGTGCAACTAATGAAAAACTGTTTTTT. The J gene is TRBJ1-4, the V gene TRBV5-1; maybe TRBD1 (6 bases). V was trimmed by 2 bases and J by 0 bases, leaving 11 bases between them. The CDR3 contains 16 residues. CDR1 is SGHRS and CDR2 is YFSETQ in the germline V gene.

This clone appeared a single time. The chain links TRBV7-2 to TRBJ2-5; 7 bases are a match to TRBD2. Germline V gene sequence: CDR1 SGHTA, CDR2 FQGNSA. V lost 1 base to trimming and J lost 5 bases; unmatched junction nucleotides: 13. CDR3 length: 17 residues. The DNA of the CDR3 is TGTGCCAGCAGCTTAGTTACGAAGGGTCTAGCGGTGGAGACCCAGTACTTC. It yields the protein CASSLVTKGLAVETQYF.

The chain carries TRBV4-1 and TRBJ1-5; 7 bases are a match to TRBD1. Germline values: CDR1 MGHRA, CDR2 YSYEKL. CDR3 length equals 15 residues. J was trimmed by 6 bases and V by 1 base; bases with no gene match: 6. The CDR3 spells CASSQVSGGGQPQHF. CDR3 nucleotides: TGCGCCAGCAGCCAAGTCTCAGGGGGAGGTCAGCCCCAGCATTTT.

As for this clone: The junction departs from the called germline gene at one end, perhaps through a read error. The sample has other DNA sequences that encode this CDR3 too. CDR3 region: CAWSGQGLSSYNSPLHF. The CDR3 DNA reads TGTGCCTGGAGTGGGCAGGGGTTGAGCTCCTATAATTCGCCCCTCCACTTT. The gene calls are TRBV30 and TRBJ1-6; the D gene is possibly TRBD1 (6 bases). This CDR3 spans 17 amino acids. CDR1 GTSNPN and CDR2 SVGIG come from the germline V gene (reference sequence).

The genes are TRBV5-1 and TRBJ2-3; 12 positions match TRBD2. V gave up 0 bases and J gave up 5 bases; unmatched junction bases: 4. Per the germline V gene, CDR1 is SGHRS and CDR2 is YFSETQ. The CDR3 contains 16 residues. The CDR3, as DNA: TGCGCCAGCAGCTTGGTTGCTAGCGGGGGGGTAGATACGCAGTATTTT. Its protein is CASSLVASGGVDTQYF.

The chain has TRBV11-2 and TRBJ2-6; 8 bases are a match to TRBD1. CDR3 length: 18 amino acids. Trimming cost V 4 bases and J 1 base; bases outside gene matches: 9. The germline gives CDR1 SGHAT, CDR2 FQNNGV. The CDR3 DNA sequence: TGTGCCAGCAGCTCCTTCGGACAGGGCAAATCTGGGGCCAACGTCCTGACTTTC. Amino acids: CASSSFGQGKSGANVLTF. Variable domain in full (rest from reference TRBV11-2 and TRBJ2-6): EAGVAQSPRYKIIEKRQSVAFWCNPISGHATLYWYQQILGQGPKLLIQFQNNGVVDDSQLPKDRFSAERLKGVDSTLKIQPAKLEDSAVYLCASSSFGQGKSGANVLTFGAGSRLTVL.

The chain has TRBV19 and TRBJ2-5, with 8 bases aligning to TRBD1. The CDR3 is made up of 17 amino acids. The ends lost 3 bases at V and 5 bases at J; junction bases unmatched: 14. In germline, CDR1 is LNHDA, CDR2 SQIVND (reference sequence). CDR3 protein: CASSMGPRTGYEETQYF. CDR3 sequence (DNA): TGTGCCAGTAGTATGGGCCCCCGGACAGGGTATGAGGAGACCCAGTACTTC. Looking up the rest from reference TRBV19 and TRBJ2-5 gives the full variable domain: DGGITQSPKYLFRKEGQNVTLSCEQNLNHDAMYWYRQDPGQGLRLIYYSQIVNDFQKGDIAEGYSVSREKKESFPLTVTSAQKNPTAFYLCASSMGPRTGYEETQYFGPGTRLLVL.

The V and J genes are TRBV30 and TRBJ1-2; 8 bases agree with TRBD1. There are 14 residues in the CDR3. CDR1 and CDR2 (germline): GTSNPN, SVGIG (reference sequence). Trimming at V came to 0 bases and at J to 12 bases, leaving 12 bases not matched to a gene. In nucleotides, the CDR3 is TGTGCCTGGAGTGTACCCAGGCAGGGGGCAATTGACACCTTC. Translation gives CAWSVPRQGAIDTF.

This clone appeared a single time. The chain couples TRBV27 to TRBJ1-1; 8 nucleotides agree with TRBD1. Per the germline V gene, CDR1 is MNHEY and CDR2 is SMNVEV (reference sequence). J gave up 7 bases and V 6 bases, and 1 base lay outside the gene matches. The CDR3 spans 11 residues. The CDR3: CASSRGLEAFF. CDR3 DNA: TGTGCCAGCAGCAGGGGGCTTGAAGCTTTCTTT.

This chain joins TRBV21-1 and TRBJ1-6; no DNA check was done on the table's D call, TRBD1. TRBV21-1 is assigned pseudogene status. The CDR3 runs 20 residues. The chain's CDR3 is CASSKAWDRRERLYNSPLHF. The DNA for the CDR3 is TGTGCCAGCAGCAAAGCCTGGGACAGGCGGGAGCGTCTGTATAATTCACCCCTCCACTTT.

V and J are TRBV19 and TRBJ2-5; 8 nucleotides line up with TRBD2. The DNA end lines up better with TRBJ2-7; the J call may be wrong. The CDR3 runs to 15 residues. The germline V gene has CDR1 LNHDA and CDR2 SQIVND (reference sequence). The CDR3 sequence: CASSFSGESSYEQYF. The DNA for the CDR3 is TGTGCCAGTAGTTTTAGCGGGGAAAGCTCCTACGAGCAGTACTTC.

This clone was found a few times. The rearrangement links TRBV7-8 to TRBJ2-7, with 7 bases fitting TRBD2. CDR3 length: 16 amino acids. The V gene's germline CDR1 is SGHVS and CDR2 FQNEAQ. V lost 1 base, J lost 2 bases, and 8 bases stayed unmatched. In DNA, the CDR3 is TGTGCCAGCAGCTTAGATCGACCCAGCGGGGCCTACGAGCAGTACTTC. It translates to CASSLDRPSGAYEQYF.

The V gene is TRBV2, the J gene TRBJ2-3, with 7 bases aligning to TRBD1. CDR1 SNHLY and CDR2 FYNNEI come from the germline V gene. This CDR3 spans 16 amino acids. V shed 6 bases and J 1 base; nucleotides not matched to a gene: 10. In DNA, the CDR3 is TGTGCCAGCAGCCAAGGGGGCCGGGTGGGCACAGATACGCAGTATTTT. This sequence encodes CASSQGGRVGTDTQYF.

The rearrangement joins TRBV4-3 to TRBJ1-2; D might be TRBD1 (5 bases). CDR1 is LGHNA, CDR2 YSLEER, per germline. The CDR3 covers 16 residues. Trimming pared 4 bases from V and 4 bases from J, leaving 19 bases between. The CDR3 bases are TGCGCCAGCAGCCCGGGTTGGGGGGAACGGGGCTATGGCTACACCTTC. It specifies CASSPGWGERGYGYTF.